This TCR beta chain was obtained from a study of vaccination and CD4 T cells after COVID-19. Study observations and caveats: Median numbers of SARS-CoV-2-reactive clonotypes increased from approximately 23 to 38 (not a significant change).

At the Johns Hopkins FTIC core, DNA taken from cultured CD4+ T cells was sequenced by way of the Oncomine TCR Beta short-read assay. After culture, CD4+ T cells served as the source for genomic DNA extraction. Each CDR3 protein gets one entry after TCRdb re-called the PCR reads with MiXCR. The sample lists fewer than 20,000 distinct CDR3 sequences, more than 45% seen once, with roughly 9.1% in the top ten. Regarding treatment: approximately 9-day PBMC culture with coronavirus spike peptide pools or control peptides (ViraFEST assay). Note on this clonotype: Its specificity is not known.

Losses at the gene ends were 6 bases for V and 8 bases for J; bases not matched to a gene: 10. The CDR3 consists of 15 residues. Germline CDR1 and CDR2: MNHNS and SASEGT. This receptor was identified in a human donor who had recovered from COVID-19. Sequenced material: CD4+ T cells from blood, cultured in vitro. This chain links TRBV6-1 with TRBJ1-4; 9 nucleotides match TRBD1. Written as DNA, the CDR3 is TGTGCCAGCAGCATAACGGGACAGGGCAGGGAAAAACTGTTTTTT. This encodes CASSITGQGREKLFF.